One TCR beta chain is described in this entry. This entry belongs to a study of CD8 T cells in Susac syndrome. Random-hexamer reverse transcription was applied to about 0.45 to 1 ug RNA. TCRdb independently ran MiXCR on the immunoSEQ multiplex PCR reads; one entry per CDR3 protein. This table holds over 300,000 distinct CDR3 sequences, about 91% found once. Isolation of CD8+ and CD4+ T cells was performed negatively, whereas enrichment of TEMRA cells was done by FACS. This clonotype was obtained from a human donor with multiple sclerosis. The sample taken for sequencing was CD4+ T cells from PBMCs.

The CDR3 coding sequence is TGCAGTGCCATTAGCGGGAGGGGGGGAGAGACCCAGTACTTC. This encodes CSAISGRGGETQYF. The V gene is TRBV20-1, the J gene TRBJ2-5, with 11 bases aligning to TRBD2. Germline loops: CDR1 DFQATT, CDR2 SNEGSKA (reference sequence). The CDR3 sequence is 14 residues long. Trimming removed 6 bases from V and 4 bases from J; junction bases left unmatched: 7.